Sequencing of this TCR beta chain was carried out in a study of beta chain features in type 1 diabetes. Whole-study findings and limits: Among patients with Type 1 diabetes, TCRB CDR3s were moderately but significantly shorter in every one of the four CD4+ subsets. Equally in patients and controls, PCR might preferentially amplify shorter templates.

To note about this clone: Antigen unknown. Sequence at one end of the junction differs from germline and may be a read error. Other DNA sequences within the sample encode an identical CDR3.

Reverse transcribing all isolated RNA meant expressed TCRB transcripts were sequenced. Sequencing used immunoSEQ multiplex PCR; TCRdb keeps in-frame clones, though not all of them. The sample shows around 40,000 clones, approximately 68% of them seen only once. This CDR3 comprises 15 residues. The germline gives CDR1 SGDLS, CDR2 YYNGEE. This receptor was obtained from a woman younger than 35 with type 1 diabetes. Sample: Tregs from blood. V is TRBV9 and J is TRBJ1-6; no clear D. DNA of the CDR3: TGTGCCAGCAGCGTAGGAGGGTTCGGTAATTCCCCCCTCCACTTT. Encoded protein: CASSVGGFGNSPLHF.